This TCR beta chain came from a study of cytotoxic CD8 clonotypes in ibrutinib-treated CLL. Overall study context: Productive templates averaged 255,043 per sample, and productive rearrangements 90,000 to 100,000. Notes on the study in general: Higher clonality was seen at ibrutinib response and a return toward baseline at progression.

Data came from immunoSEQ multiplex PCR; TCRdb stores just in-frame clones and leaves some out. The sample contains 100,000 to 150,000 clones, roughly 85% of which appear only once. In the case of this clone: The antigen is unknown.

Source: PBMCs, taken after 24 months of ibrutinib treatment. This receptor was taken from a human donor with chronic lymphocytic leukemia.

The DNA for the CDR3 is TGTGCCAGCACCAGACCAGGGTTAGAAGAGACCCAGTACTTC. Its translation: CASTRPGLEETQYF. The chain employs TRBV6-5 and TRBJ2-5, with D perhaps matching TRBD1 (5 bases). Trimming took off 7 bases at V and 3 bases at J, with 15 bases between the two ends. Germline-derived CDR1 and CDR2 are MNHEY and SVGAGI. This CDR3 has 14 residues.